This is a list of T cell receptor beta chains from one sample in a study of T-cell reconstitution after alpha-beta-depleted transplantation in children. One entry per CDR3 protein, called by TCRdb with MiXCR from the PCR reads. The data hold some 200,000 distinct CDR3 sequences, with roughly 15% observed a single time. This material consisted of PBMCs from the stem cell graft donor, taken from the stem cell graft. Receptors were obtained from a human donor who donated a stem cell graft to a child with acute lymphoblastic leukemia. The CDR3 runs from the conserved cysteine through the conserved F or W. D genes are given only for firm matches. For some rows the clone size is stated as once, few or many, or as a class when expanded; others skip it.

TRBJ1-5 | TRBD1 | TRBV29-1 | NA | CSVAGTGGNQPQHF | TGCAGCGTTGCCGGGACAGGAGGGAATCAGCCCCAGCATTTT
TRBJ1-2 | NA | TRBV5-1 | many | CASSLGPLRENYGYTF | TGCGCCAGCAGCTTGGGACCCCTGAGAGAAAACTATGGCTACACCTTC
TRBJ2-7 | NA | TRBV12-3/TRBV12-4 | many | CASSPGVYEQYF | TGTGCCAGCAGCCCGGGTGTCTACGAGCAGTACTTC
TRBJ2-1 | NA | TRBV27 | many | CASSTRLGGYLYNEQFF | TGTGCCAGCAGTACAAGACTAGGCGGGTATTTGTACAATGAGCAGTTCTTC
TRBJ2-1 | NA | TRBV4-1 | many | CASSQNRDFNNEQFF | TGCGCCAGCAGCCAAAACAGGGATTTTAACAATGAGCAGTTCTTC
TRBJ2-2 | NA | TRBV7-6 | many | CASSSRSGGRSRGPSGELFF | TGTGCCAGCAGCTCCAGATCGGGGGGCCGGTCCCGCGGTCCATCCGGGGAGCTGTTTTTT
TRBJ1-2 | NA | TRBV5-1 | many | CASSLDGQNKLYGYTF | TGCGCCAGCAGCTTGGACGGACAGAACAAGCTGTATGGCTACACCTTC
TRBJ2-3 | NA | TRBV5-1 | many | CASSLGGESTDTQYF | TGCGCCAGCAGCTTGGGAGGGGAAAGCACAGATACGCAGTATTTT
TRBJ2-1 | TRBD2 | TRBV5-1 | few | CASSPLPSGRYNEQFF | TGCGCCAGCAGCCCCCTCCCTAGCGGGAGATACAATGAGCAGTTCTTC
TRBJ2-1 | TRBD2 | TRBV19 | few | CASSVTGGPYNEQFF | TGTGCCAGTAGTGTAACGGGAGGTCCCTACAATGAGCAGTTCTTC
TRBJ1-1 | TRBD1 | TRBV7-6 | many | CASSLTGTNTEAFF | TGTGCCAGCAGCTTGACAGGGACTAACACTGAAGCTTTCTTT
TRBJ2-5 | TRBD2 | TRBV5-1 | many | CASRAGVVETQYF | TGCGCCAGCAGGGCGGGAGTGGTGGAGACCCAGTACTTC
TRBJ2-1 | TRBD2 | TRBV20-1 | many | CSARQREGLLHEQFF | TGCAGTGCTAGGCAACGGGAGGGCCTTCTCCATGAGCAGTTCTTC
TRBJ2-7 | NA | TRBV5-1 | many | CASSMGRGMRWEQYF | TGCGCCAGCAGCATGGGACGGGGGATGCGATGGGAGCAGTACTTC
TRBJ2-3 | TRBD2 | TRBV10-2 | many | CASSATSEENTQYF | TGCGCCAGCAGTGCAACTAGCGAGGAGAATACGCAGTATTTT
TRBJ2-1 | TRBD2 | TRBV5-1 | many | CASSLGGLAEARYNEQFF | TGCGCCAGCAGCTTGGGGGGACTAGCGGAGGCCCGTTACAATGAGCAGTTCTTC
TRBJ2-1 | TRBD2 | TRBV20-1 | many | CSARDPRRGSSYNEQFF | TGCAGTGCTAGAGATCCTCGGCGCGGGAGCTCCTACAATGAGCAGTTCTTC
TRBJ1-2 | NA | TRBV6-1 | NA | CASSEGTGLYGYTF | TGTGCCAGCAGTGAAGGAACAGGGCTTTATGGCTACACCTTC
TRBJ2-1 | TRBD2 | TRBV9 | many | CASSEGLAWGDEQFF | TGTGCCAGCAGTGAAGGACTAGCGTGGGGCGATGAGCAGTTCTTC
TRBJ2-5 | NA | TRBV20-1 | few | CSPHKGETQYF | TGCAGTCCACACAAGGGGGAGACCCAGTACTTC
TRBJ2-7 | TRBD2 | TRBV7-6 | many | CASSPNTRTSEFSSEQYF | TGTGCCAGCAGCCCAAATACCCGGACTAGCGAGTTTAGTTCCGAGCAGTACTTC
TRBJ2-7 | NA | TRBV7-9 | NA | CASSLAQGLTYEQYF | TGTGCCAGCAGCTTAGCGCAGGGCTTGACCTACGAGCAGTACTTC
TRBJ2-1 | NA | TRBV20-1 | many | CSARGGPNEQFF | TGCAGTGCTAGAGGCGGCCCCAATGAGCAGTTCTTC
TRBJ1-4 | TRBD1 | TRBV12-3/TRBV12-4 | many | CASNLVPGGEKLFF | TGTGCCAGCAACCTAGTCCCAGGGGGGGAAAAACTGTTTTTT
TRBJ2-5 | NA | TRBV4-3 | few | CASSQAVLGGQETQYF | TGCGCCAGCAGCCAAGCCGTGCTTGGGGGCCAAGAGACCCAGTACTTC
TRBJ2-5 | TRBD1 | TRBV18 | many | CASSPSATGIKTQYF | TGTGCCAGCTCACCATCCGCGACAGGGATCAAGACCCAGTACTTC
TRBJ2-3 | TRBD2 | TRBV10-1 | few | CASSQTRLAASTDTQYF | TGCGCCAGCAGTCAAACCCGACTAGCGGCTAGCACAGATACGCAGTATTTT
TRBJ2-7 | NA | TRBV12-3/TRBV12-4 | many | CASSLDRYEQYF | TGTGCCAGCAGCCTCGATCGCTACGAGCAGTACTTC
TRBJ2-7 | NA | TRBV20-1 | many | CSARAFLRGGHEQYF | TGCAGTGCTAGAGCGTTTCTCAGGGGGGGCCACGAGCAGTACTTC
TRBJ2-5 | NA | TRBV7-2 | many | CASRREFGETQYF | TGTGCCAGCAGAAGGGAGTTCGGAGAGACCCAGTACTTC
TRBJ1-1 | NA | TRBV29-1 | many | CSAPRSRASTEAFF | TGCAGCGCACCCAGGTCGCGGGCGAGCACTGAAGCTTTCTTT
TRBJ2-7 | NA | TRBV27 | many | CASSSGPDGAYEQYF | TGTGCCAGCAGTTCCGGACCAGACGGAGCCTACGAGCAGTACTTC
TRBJ2-7 | TRBD2 | TRBV7-9 | many | CASSHSGSRDEQYF | TGTGCCAGCAGCCACAGCGGGAGTAGAGACGAGCAGTACTTC
TRBJ2-7 | NA | TRBV6-5 | NA | CASSYGTPTVYEQYF | TGTGCCAGCAGTTACGGGACCCCGACGGTCTACGAGCAGTACTTC
TRBJ2-1 | TRBD2 | TRBV11-1 | few | CASSFGTSGYSSYNEQFF | TGTGCCAGCAGCTTCGGGACTAGCGGGTACAGCTCCTACAATGAGCAGTTCTTC
TRBJ1-2 | NA | TRBV7-9 | few | CASSLYVGYTF | TGTGCCAGCAGCTTATACGTTGGCTACACCTTC
TRBJ2-7 | TRBD2 | TRBV7-8 | NA | CASSPQASGTYEQYF | TGTGCCAGCAGCCCCCAGGCTAGCGGGACCTACGAGCAGTACTTC
TRBJ2-7 | NA | TRBV20-1 | many | CSASSLTGALDEQYF | TGCAGTGCTAGTAGTCTAACGGGAGCTTTGGACGAGCAGTACTTC
TRBJ2-2 | NA | TRBV9 | many | CASSGTGASYAGELFF | TGTGCCAGCTCCGGGACGGGTGCTTCGTACGCCGGGGAGCTGTTTTTT
TRBJ2-7 | TRBD2 | TRBV12-3/TRBV12-4 | many | CASSLGPSGRYEQYF | TGTGCCAGCAGTTTGGGACCTAGCGGGAGATACGAGCAGTACTTC
TRBJ2-1 | TRBD2 | TRBV5-1 | many | CASSSGLAGRNEQFF | TGCGCCAGCAGCTCCGGACTAGCGGGACGAAATGAGCAGTTCTTC
TRBJ2-1 | NA | TRBV7-9 | many | CASFAATYNEQFF | TGTGCCAGCTTTGCGGCTACCTACAATGAGCAGTTCTTC